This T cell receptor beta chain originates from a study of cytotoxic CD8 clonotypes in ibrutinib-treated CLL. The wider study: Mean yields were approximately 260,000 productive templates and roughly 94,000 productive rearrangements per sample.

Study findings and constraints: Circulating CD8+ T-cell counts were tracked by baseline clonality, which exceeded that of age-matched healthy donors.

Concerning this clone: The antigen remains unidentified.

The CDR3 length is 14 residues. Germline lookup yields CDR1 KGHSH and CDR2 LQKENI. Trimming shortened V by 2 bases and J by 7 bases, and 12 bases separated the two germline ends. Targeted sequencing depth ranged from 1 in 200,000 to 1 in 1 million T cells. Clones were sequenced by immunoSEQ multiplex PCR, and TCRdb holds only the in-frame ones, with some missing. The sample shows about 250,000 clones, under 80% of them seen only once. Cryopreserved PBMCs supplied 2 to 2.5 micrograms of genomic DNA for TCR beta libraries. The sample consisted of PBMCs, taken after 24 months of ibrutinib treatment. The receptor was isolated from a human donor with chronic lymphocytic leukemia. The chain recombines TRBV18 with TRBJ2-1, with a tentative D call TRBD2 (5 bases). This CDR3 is CASSPGLTGNEQFF. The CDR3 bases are TGTGCCAGCTCACCAGGCCTGACGGGGAATGAGCAGTTCTTC. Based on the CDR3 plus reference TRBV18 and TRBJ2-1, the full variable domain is NAGVMQNPRHLVRRRGQEARLRCSPMKGHSHVYWYRQLPEEGLKFMVYLQKENIIDESGMPKERFSAEFPKEGPSILRIQQVVRGDSAAYFCASSPGLTGNEQFFGPGTRLTVL.